This T cell receptor beta chain was identified in a study of post-analysis software for immune sequencing data. Study results and limitations: When patients were compared with controls, a handful of TRBV segments were more frequent, TRBV5-6, TRBV5-1 and TRBV20-1 among them.

Turning to this clonotype: Antigen: not known.

Built from TCR beta cDNA, the libraries had unique molecular identifiers in them. TCRdb redid the calling of the PCR reads with MiXCR, one entry per CDR3 protein. The sample consists of around 770,000 distinct CDR3 sequences, approximately 44% of them appearing once. Germline CDR1 reads SEHNR; CDR2 reads FQNEAQ (reference sequence). The ends lost 5 bases at V and 1 base at J; junction bases unmatched: 5. This CDR3 is 16 amino acids long. Material: blood. The clonotype originates from a girl aged 5-17 years with multiple sclerosis. The chain recombines TRBV7-9 with TRBJ2-1; TRBD2 matches at 10 bases. The CDR3 spells CASSKAGGGSYNEQFF. The CDR3 nucleotides are TGTGCCAGCAGCAAAGCGGGAGGGGGGTCCTACAATGAGCAGTTCTTC. Using reference TRBV7-9 and TRBJ2-1 for the parts outside the CDR3, the full variable domain is DTGVSQNPRHKITKRGQNVTFRCDPISEHNRLYWYRQTLGQGPEFLTYFQNEAQLEKSRLLSDRFSAERPKGSFSTLEIQRTEQGDSAMYLCASSKAGGGSYNEQFFGPGTRLTVL.